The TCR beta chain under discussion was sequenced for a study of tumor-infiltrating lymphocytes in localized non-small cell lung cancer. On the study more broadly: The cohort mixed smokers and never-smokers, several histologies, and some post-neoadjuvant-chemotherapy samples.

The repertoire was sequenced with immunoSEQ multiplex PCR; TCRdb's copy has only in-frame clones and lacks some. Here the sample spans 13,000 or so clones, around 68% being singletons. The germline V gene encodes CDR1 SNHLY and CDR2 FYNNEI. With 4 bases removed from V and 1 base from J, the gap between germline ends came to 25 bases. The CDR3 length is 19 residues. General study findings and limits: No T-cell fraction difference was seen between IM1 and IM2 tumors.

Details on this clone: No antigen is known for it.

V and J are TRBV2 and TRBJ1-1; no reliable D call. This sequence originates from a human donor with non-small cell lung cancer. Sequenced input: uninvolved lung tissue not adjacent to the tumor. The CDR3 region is CASSGRRTRMGRPNTEAFF. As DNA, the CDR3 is TGTGCCAGCAGTGGCCGGCGGACTCGTATGGGTCGACCGAACACTGAAGCTTTCTTT.